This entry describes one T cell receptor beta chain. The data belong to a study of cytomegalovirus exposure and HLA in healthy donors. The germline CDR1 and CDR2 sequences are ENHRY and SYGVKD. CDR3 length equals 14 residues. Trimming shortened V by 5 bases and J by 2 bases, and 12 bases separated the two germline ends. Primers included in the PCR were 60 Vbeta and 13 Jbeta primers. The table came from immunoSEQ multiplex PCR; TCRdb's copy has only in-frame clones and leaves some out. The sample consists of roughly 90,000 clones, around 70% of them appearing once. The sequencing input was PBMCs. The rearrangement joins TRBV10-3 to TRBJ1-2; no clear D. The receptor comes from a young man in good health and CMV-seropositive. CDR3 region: CAISRELVNYGYTF. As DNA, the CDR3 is TGTGCCATCAGTAGAGAATTGGTGAACTATGGCTACACCTTC.